These T cell receptor beta chains were read from a single sample in a study of blood T cell repertoires in COVID-19. The protocol was immunoSEQ multiplex PCR, while the TCRdb copy is restricted to in-frame clones and leaves out a portion. The data show fewer than 120,000 clones, more than 70% seen once. The sample consisted of peripheral blood. The receptors derive from a woman between 45 and 60 years old with acute or convalescent COVID-19. CDR3s include the opening cysteine and the closing phenylalanine or tryptophan. Fields, in order: CDR3 length, V gene, J gene, CDR3 protein.

21,TRBV6-2/TRBV6-3,TRBJ2-1,CASSYQPYGGQGWFDRNEQFF
14,TRBV29-1,TRBJ2-7,CSVVASGSSYEQYF
14,TRBV5-4,TRBJ2-5,CASRLAGEGETQYF
15,TRBV27,TRBJ1-4,CASRDRGFSGEKLFF
16,TRBV3-1/TRBV3-2,TRBJ2-7,CASSRSSGMGDYEQYF
14,TRBV10-3,TRBJ1-5,CAISEGQRNQPQHF
14,TRBV7-9,TRBJ2-1,CASSDPQDRVRQFF
12,TRBV2,TRBJ2-7,CASSKSSYEQYF
13,TRBV5-1,TRBJ2-2,CASSRGDTGELFF
14,TRBV7-9,TRBJ2-7,CASSFLSTSGEQYF
15,TRBV6-5,TRBJ2-2,CASRTLARGTGELFF
19,TRBV3-1/TRBV3-2,TRBJ2-1,CASSQAPWAAVAGTNEQFF
15,TRBV2,TRBJ2-1,CASSGLQSSYNEQFF
15,TRBV9,TRBJ2-1,CASSVRTLETNEQFF
12,TRBV5-1,TRBJ2-7,CASSSQGYEQYF
14,TRBV11-1,TRBJ2-7,CASGRTSGSYEQYF